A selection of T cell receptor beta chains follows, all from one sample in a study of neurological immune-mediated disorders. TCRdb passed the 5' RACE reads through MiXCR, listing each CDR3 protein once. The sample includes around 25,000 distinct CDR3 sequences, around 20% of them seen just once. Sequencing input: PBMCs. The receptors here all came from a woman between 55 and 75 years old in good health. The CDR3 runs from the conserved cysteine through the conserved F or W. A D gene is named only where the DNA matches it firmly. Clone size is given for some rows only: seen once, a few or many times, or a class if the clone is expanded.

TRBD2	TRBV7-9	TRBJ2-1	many	CASSLTKGLAEYNEQFF	TGTGCCAGCAGCTTAACTAAGGGACTAGCGGAATACAATGAGCAGTTCTTC
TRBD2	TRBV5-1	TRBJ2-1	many	CASSLGGLAGYNEQFF	TGCGCCAGCAGCTTGGGGGGACTAGCGGGGTACAATGAGCAGTTCTTC
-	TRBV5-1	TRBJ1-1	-	CASSPRGGINTEAFF	TGCGCCAGCAGCCCCCGGGGGGGGATCAACACTGAAGCTTTCTTT
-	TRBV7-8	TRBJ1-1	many	CASSYTRGGTEAFF	TGTGCCAGCAGCTATACTAGGGGTGGGACTGAAGCTTTCTTT
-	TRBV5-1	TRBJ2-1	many	CASSSTPGYNEQFF	TGCGCCAGCAGCTCGACCCCGGGGTACAATGAGCAGTTCTTC
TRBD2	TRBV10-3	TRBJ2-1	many	CAISESRWREGRYNEQFF	TGTGCCATCAGTGAGTCGAGGTGGCGGGAGGGCCGATACAATGAGCAGTTCTTC
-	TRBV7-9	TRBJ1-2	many	CASSLESRNGGYTF	TGTGCCAGCAGCTTAGAATCCCGGAACGGGGGCTACACCTTC
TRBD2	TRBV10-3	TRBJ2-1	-	CAISEMASGRYEQFF	TGTGCCATCAGTGAGATGGCTAGCGGGAGATATGAGCAGTTCTTC
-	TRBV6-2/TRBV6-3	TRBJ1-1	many	CASSYSHRGRAFF	TGTGCCAGCAGTTACTCACATCGGGGAAGGGCTTTCTTT
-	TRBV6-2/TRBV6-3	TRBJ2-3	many	CASSPFGAADTQYF	TGTGCCAGCAGTCCGTTCGGAGCGGCAGATACGCAGTATTTT
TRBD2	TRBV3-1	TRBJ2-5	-	CASSELAGVLRYYQETQYF	TGTGCCAGCAGCGAACTAGCGGGGGTACTCAGATATTACCAAGAGACCCAGTACTTC
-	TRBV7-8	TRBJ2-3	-	CASSQGPSFSTDTQYF	TGTGCCAGCAGCCAGGGACCTTCCTTTTCCACAGATACGCAGTATTTT
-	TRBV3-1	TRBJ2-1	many	CASSQVSGSYNEQFF	TGTGCCAGCAGCCAAGTGTCCGGCTCCTACAATGAGCAGTTCTTC
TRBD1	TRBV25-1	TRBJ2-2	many	CASSEMRQGTGTGELFF	TGTGCCAGCAGTGAAATGCGACAGGGTACGGGCACCGGGGAGCTGTTTTTT
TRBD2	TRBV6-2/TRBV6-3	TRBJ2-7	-	CASIRGGSSYEQYF	TGTGCCAGCATAAGGGGAGGGTCATCCTACGAGCAGTACTTC
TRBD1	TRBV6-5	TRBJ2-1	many	CASSYSRQGQSNNEQFF	TGTGCCAGCAGTTATTCCCGACAGGGGCAGTCAAACAATGAGCAGTTCTTC
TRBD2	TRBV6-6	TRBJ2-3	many	CASRRGGWGTDTQYF	TGTGCCAGCAGGCGGGGGGGCTGGGGCACAGATACGCAGTATTTT
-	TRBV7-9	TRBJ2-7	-	CASSPSYEQYF	TGTGCCAGCAGCCCCTCCTACGAGCAGTACTTC
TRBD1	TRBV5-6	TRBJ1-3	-	CASSSLSTGPGNTIYF	TGTGCCAGCAGCTCTTTATCGACAGGGCCGGGAAACACCATATATTTT
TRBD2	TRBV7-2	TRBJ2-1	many	CASSPPGLAGGGQFF	TGTGCCAGCAGCCCGCCGGGACTAGCGGGAGGCGGGCAGTTCTTC
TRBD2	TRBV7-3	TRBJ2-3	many	CASSPLGTGGGDTQYF	TGTGCCAGCAGCCCCTTGGGGACGGGGGGAGGAGATACGCAGTATTTT
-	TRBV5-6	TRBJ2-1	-	CASRRQGYNEQFF	TGTGCCAGCAGACGTCAGGGTTACAATGAGCAGTTCTTC
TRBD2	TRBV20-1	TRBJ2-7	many	CSASGTSGRLLPYEQYF	TGCAGTGCTAGTGGGACTAGCGGGAGACTCTTACCCTACGAGCAGTACTTC
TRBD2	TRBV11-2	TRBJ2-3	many	CASSLEPAGGSDTQYF	TGTGCCAGCAGCTTAGAACCCGCGGGGGGGTCAGATACGCAGTATTTT
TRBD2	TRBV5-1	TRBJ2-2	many	CASSSGLAGGTGELFF	TGCGCCAGCAGCTCCGGACTAGCGGGAGGCACCGGGGAGCTGTTTTTT
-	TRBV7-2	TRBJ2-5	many	CASSPARETQYF	TGTGCCAGCAGCCCCGCCCGGGAGACCCAGTACTTC
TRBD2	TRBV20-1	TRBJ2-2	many	CSARGGGNGELFF	TGCAGTGCTCGGGGGGGAGGAAACGGGGAGCTGTTTTTT
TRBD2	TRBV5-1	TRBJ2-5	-	CASSSGRGRGQETQYF	TGCGCCAGCAGCTCAGGGAGGGGAAGAGGACAAGAGACCCAGTACTTC
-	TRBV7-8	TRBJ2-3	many	CASSWDLPSGSDTQYF	TGTGCCAGCAGCTGGGACCTTCCCTCGGGATCAGATACGCAGTATTTT
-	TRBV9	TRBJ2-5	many	CASSVAYRGETQYF	TGTGCCAGCAGCGTAGCGTACCGGGGGGAGACCCAGTACTTC